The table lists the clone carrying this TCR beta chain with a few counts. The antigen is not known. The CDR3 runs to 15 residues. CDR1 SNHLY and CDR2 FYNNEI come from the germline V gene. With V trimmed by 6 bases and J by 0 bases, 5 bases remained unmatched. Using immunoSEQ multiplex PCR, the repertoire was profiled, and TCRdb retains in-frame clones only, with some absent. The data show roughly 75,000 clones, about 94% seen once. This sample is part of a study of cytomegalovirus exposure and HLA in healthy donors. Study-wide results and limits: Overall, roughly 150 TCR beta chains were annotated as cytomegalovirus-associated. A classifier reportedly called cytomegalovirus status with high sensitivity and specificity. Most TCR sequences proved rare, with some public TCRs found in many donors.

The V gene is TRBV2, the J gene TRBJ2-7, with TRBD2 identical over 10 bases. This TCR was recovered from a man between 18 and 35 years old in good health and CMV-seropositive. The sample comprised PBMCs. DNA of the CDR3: TGTGCCAGCAGAGCGGGACTAGCGAGCTCCTACGAGCAGTACTTC. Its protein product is CASRAGLASSYEQYF. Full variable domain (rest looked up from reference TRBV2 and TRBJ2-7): EPEVTQTPSHQVTQMGQEVILRCVPISNHLYFYWYRQILGQKVEFLVSFYNNEISEKSEIFDDQFSVERPDGSNFTLKIRSTKLEDSAMYFCASRAGLASSYEQYFGPGTRLTVT.